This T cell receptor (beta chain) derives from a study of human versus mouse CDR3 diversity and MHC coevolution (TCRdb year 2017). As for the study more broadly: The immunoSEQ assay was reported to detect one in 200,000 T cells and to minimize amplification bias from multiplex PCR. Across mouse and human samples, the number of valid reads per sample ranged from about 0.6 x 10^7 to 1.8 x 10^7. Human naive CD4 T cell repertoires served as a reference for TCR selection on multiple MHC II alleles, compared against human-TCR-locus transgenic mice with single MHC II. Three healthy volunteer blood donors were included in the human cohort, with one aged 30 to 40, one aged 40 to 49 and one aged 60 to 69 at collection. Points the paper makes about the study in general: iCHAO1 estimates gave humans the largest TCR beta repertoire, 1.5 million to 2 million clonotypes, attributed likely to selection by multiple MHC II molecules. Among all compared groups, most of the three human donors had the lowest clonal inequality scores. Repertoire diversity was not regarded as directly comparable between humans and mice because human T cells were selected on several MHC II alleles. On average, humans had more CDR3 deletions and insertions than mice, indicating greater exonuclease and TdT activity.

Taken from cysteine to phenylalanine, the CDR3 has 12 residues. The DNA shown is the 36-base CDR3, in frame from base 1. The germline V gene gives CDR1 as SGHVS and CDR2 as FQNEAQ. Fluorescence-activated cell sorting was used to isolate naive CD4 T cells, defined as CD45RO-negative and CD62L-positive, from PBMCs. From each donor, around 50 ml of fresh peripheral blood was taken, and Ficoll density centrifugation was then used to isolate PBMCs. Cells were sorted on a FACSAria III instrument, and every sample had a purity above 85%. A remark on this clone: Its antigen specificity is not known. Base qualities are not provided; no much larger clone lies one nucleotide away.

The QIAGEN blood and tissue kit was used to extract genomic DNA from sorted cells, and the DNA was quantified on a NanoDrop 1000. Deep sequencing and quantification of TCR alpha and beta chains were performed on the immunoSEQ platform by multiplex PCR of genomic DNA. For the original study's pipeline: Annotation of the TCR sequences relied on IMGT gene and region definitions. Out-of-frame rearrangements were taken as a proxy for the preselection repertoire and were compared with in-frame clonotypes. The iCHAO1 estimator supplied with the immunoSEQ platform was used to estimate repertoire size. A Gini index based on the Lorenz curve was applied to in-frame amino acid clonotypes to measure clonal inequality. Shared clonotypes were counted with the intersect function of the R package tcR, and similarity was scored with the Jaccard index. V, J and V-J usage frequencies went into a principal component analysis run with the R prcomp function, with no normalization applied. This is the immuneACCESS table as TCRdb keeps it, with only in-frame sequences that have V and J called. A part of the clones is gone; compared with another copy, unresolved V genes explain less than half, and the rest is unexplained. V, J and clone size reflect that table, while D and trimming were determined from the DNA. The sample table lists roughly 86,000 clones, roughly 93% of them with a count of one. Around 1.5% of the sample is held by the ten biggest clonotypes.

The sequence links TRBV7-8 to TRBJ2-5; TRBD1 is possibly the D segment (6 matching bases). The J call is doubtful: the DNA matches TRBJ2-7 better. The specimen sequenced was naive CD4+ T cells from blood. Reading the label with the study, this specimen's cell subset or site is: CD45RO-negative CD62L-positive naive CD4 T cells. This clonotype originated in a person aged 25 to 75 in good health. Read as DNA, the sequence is TGTGCCAGCAGCTCTACAGGGTCCGAGCAGTACTTC. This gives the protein CASSSTGSEQYF.